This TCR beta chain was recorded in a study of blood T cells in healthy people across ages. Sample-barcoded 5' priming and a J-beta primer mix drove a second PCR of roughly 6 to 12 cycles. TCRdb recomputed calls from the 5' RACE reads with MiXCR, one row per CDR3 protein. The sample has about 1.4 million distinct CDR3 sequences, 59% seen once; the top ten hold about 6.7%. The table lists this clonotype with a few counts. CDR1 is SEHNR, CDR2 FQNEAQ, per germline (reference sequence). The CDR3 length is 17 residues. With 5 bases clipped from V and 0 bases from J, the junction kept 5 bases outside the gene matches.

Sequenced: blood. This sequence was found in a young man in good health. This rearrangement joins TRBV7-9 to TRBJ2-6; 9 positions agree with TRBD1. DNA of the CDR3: TGTGCCAGCAGCCGGGACAGGGCCAGCTCTGGGGCCAACGTCCTGACTTTC. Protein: CASSRDRASSGANVLTF.